This T cell receptor beta chain is drawn from a study of identical twins. This clonotype has just a few counts. TCRdb re-analysed the 5' RACE reads in MiXCR, keeping a single row per CDR3 protein. This sample has approximately 700,000 distinct CDR3 sequences, with 18% found just once. Trimming stripped 6 bases from V and 7 bases from J, with 12 bases between. The CDR3 is made up of 11 amino acids. Germline V gene lookup returns CDR1 SQVTM and CDR2 ANQGSEA. Healthy Caucasians made up all donors. The same data also went into a second study, on T cells expressing NK-cell markers. That paper notes: HCMV seropositivity characterized seven of the eight sequenced donors, and seronegativity one. The sorts in several experiments were restricted to alpha-beta TCR T cells by an anti-gamma-delta TCR antibody.

The V call is TRBV29-1, the J call TRBJ1-1; TRBD1 might be the D (6 bases). This receptor was obtained from a woman aged 18 to 35 in good health. The sample consisted of PBMCs. CDR3 bases: TGCAGCGTCTACTGGACAGTTGAAGCTTTCTTT. It yields the protein CSVYWTVEAFF.